This T cell receptor (beta chain) was identified during a study of vaccination and CD4 T cells after COVID-19 (dated by TCRdb to between 2021 and 2024). Regarding the research as a whole: Every convalescent patient had a positive nasal swab PCR test for SARS-CoV-2, with mild disease in nine patients and severe disease in one. Post-COVID blood samples from convalescent patients were collected a median of about 110 days after diagnosis, with a range of roughly 35 to 180 days. Post-vaccine blood samples were taken a median of about 77 days after the second vaccine dose, with a range of roughly 14 to 250 days. Participants received two doses of either the Pfizer-BioNTech BNT162b2 vaccine (n=8) or the Moderna mRNA-1273 vaccine (n=2). Culture stimuli were overlapping spike peptide pools from SARS-CoV-2 and from the common cold coronaviruses HCoV-NL63, HCoV-OC43 and HCoV-229E. Six males and four females were included in the convalescent cohort, with two Hispanic individuals, seven Caucasians, two Asians and one multiracial person represented. In around ten COVID-19 convalescent patients and several infection-naive healthy vaccine recipients, the spike-specific CD4+ TCR repertoire before mRNA vaccination was compared with the repertoire after mRNA vaccination. As controls, cultures received a CEFX viral epitope pool (the positive control), an HIV-1 Nef peptide pool (the negative control), or no peptide at all.

Remarks on this clonotype: No antigen is known for it. Base qualities are not provided; no much larger clone lies one nucleotide away.

Including the terminal cysteine and phenylalanine, the CDR3 comprises 13 residues. Of the read, only the CDR3 DNA is kept; its 39 bases are in frame from base 1. The V and J ends are trimmed by 6 bases and 4 bases, leaving 13 bases between them. Points the paper makes about the study in general: Although the median number of SARS-CoV-2-reactive clonotypes went up from more than 20 after infection to more than 30 after vaccination, the increase was not significant. Among convalescent patients, a median roughly 84% of the SARS-CoV-2-reactive clones seen after vaccination appeared only after vaccination, which suggests priming specific to the vaccine. Only a relatively small number of convalescent patients were included in the study, and early timepoints following natural infection were not analyzed. Of the vaccine-specific clones found in convalescent patients, nearly all (304 of 307) were mono-reactive for SARS-CoV-2 spike instead of being cross-reactive with common cold coronaviruses.

Library creation used PCR. DNA from cultured CD4+ T cells was subjected to TCR sequencing with the Oncomine TCR Beta short-read assay at the Johns Hopkins FTIC core. The QIAamp micro DNA kit was used to extract genomic DNA from the cultured CD4+ T cells. Oncomine TCR Beta libraries from cultured CD4+ T cells were pooled using unique dual indexes and sequenced on an Illumina iSeq 100. Per the authors' processing: Non-productive sequences were removed, and CDR3s that did not start with C, did not end with F or W, or were shorter than 7 amino acids were discarded. Antigen-specific clonotypes were identified with the MANAFEST web application by comparing peptide-stimulated wells with reference and other culture wells. To be called positive, a clone needed an FDR below 0.05, an odds ratio above 5, and a productive frequency above 0.1% in at least two of three replicate wells. A clonotype was classed as cross-reactive if the clonotype showed significant expansion both in SARS-CoV-2 spike wells and in at least one common cold coronavirus spike condition. CDR3 homology was assessed with Levenshtein distances (stringdist) and unrooted phylogenetic trees (ape) in R version 3.6.1. TCRdb reran the public reads through fastp at Q25 and MiXCR, keeping productive beta chains. Rows are unified per CDR3 protein, each entry keeping the most common DNA and genes. The V and J calls and clone size are TCRdb's, not the authors'. Present in this sample are some 15,000 distinct CDR3 sequences, 65% to 80% of which were seen just once. The ten largest account for about 16% of the sample.

Sample treatment or condition, as interpreted from the label and publication: approximately nine-day PBMC culture with coronavirus spike peptide pools or control peptides (ViraFEST assay). The ViraFEST assay, used in the study, expanded antigen-specific T cells with peptide pools and then identified the expanded clonotypes through TCR sequencing. The convalescent patients' positive SARS-CoV-2 PCR tests fell between March and December 2020, which was before the Alpha, Beta and Delta variants emerged in the United States. Each well held 2.1 million or so PBMCs cultured in IMDM containing approximately 5% human AB serum and approximately 9.1 IU/ml IL-2, with around 9.7 ug/ml peptide pools added. On days 3 and 7, half of the culture medium was replaced with fresh IL-2-containing medium. Once the cells had been in culture for around 10 days, the EasySep CD4+ T cell isolation kit was used to isolate CD4+ T cells by negative selection. Ficoll-Paque Plus gradient centrifugation was used to isolate PBMCs from whole blood, and the isolated PBMCs were then either used fresh or cryopreserved at -140C. Each culture condition was generally run in triplicate wells.

This TCR came from a human donor who had recovered from COVID-19. The rearranged segments are TRBV12-3 or TRBV12-4 and TRBJ2-7, with the D gene uncertain. The sequencing input was CD4+ T cells from blood, cultured in vitro. The nucleotide sequence reads TGTGCCAGCAGCCCCGGACCCGAGTACGAGCAGTACTTC. The resulting protein is CASSPGPEYEQYF.